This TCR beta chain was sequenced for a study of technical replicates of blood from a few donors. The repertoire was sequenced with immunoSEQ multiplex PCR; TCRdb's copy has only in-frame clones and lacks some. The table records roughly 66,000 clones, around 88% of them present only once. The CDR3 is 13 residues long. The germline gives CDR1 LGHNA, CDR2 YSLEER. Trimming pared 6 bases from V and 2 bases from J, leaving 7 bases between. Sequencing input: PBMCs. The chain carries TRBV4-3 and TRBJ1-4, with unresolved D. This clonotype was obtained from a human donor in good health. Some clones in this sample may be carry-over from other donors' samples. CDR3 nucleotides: TGCGCCAGCAGGGAGAGGACTAATGAAAAACTGTTTTTT. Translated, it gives CASRERTNEKLFF.